This TCR beta chain was captured in a study of cytomegalovirus exposure and HLA in healthy donors. The CDR3 runs 15 residues. V gave up 4 bases and J gave up 6 bases; unmatched junction bases: 9. Germline V lookup: CDR1 SGHDT, CDR2 YYEEEE. 60 Vbeta and 13 Jbeta primers were used in PCR. Assay: immunoSEQ multiplex PCR; the TCRdb copy retains only in-frame clones and omits some. The table shows about 140,000 clones, with roughly 75% occurring only once. The sample was PBMCs. This receptor was obtained from a man aged 40-55 years in good health and CMV-seronegative. The chain combines TRBV5-6 with TRBJ2-2; 7 bases align to TRBD2. The chain's CDR3 is CASSRTRWDAGELFF. CDR3 DNA sequence: TGTGCCAGCAGCCGGACTAGGTGGGACGCCGGGGAGCTGTTTTTT. The complete variable domain, with remaining parts taken from reference TRBV5-6 and TRBJ2-2, reads DAGVTQSPTHLIKTRGQQVTLRCSPKSGHDTVSWYQQALGQGPQFIFQYYEEEERQRGNFPDRFSGHQFPNYSSELNVNALLLGDSALYLCASSRTRWDAGELFFGEGSRLTVL.